This T cell receptor (beta chain) derives from a study of T cell responses to AZD1222 COVID-19 vaccine. Study-wide points: The peak T cell response came first, and repertoires were sampled only after it. Targets within unmutated variant regions were reportedly found for nearly half of spike-specific TCRs. Spike-specific TCR breadth rose after two AZD1222 doses, and depth rose as well.

TCRdb's table, derived via immunoSEQ multiplex PCR, lists solely in-frame clones and lacks some. The repertoire holds some 150,000 clones, with approximately 90% as singletons. CDR3 length: 14 residues. Germline CDR1 SGDLS, CDR2 YYNGEE. Trimming shortened V by 1 base and J by 1 base, and 8 bases separated the two germline ends. With respect to this clone: Its antigen remains unknown.

This clonotype was sampled from an adult who received the AZD1222 COVID-19 vaccine. This chain connects TRBV9 to TRBJ1-1; D gene unclear. The source material was peripheral blood, sampled 28 days after the second AZD1222 dose. In nucleotides, the CDR3 is TGTGCCAGCAGCGTAACTGCAGGGAACACTGAAGCTTTCTTT. The encoded protein is CASSVTAGNTEAFF.